The next 25 T cell receptor beta chains were all read from a single sample in a study of T-cell reconstitution after alpha-beta-depleted transplantation in children. As it was prepared, the TCRbeta library received unique molecular identifiers. A single record per CDR3 protein comes from TCRdb applying MiXCR to the PCR reads. This table holds roughly 610,000 distinct CDR3 sequences, roughly a tenth found once. Sample: PBMCs from the stem cell graft donor, taken from the stem cell graft. The receptors were gathered from a human donor who donated a stem cell graft to a child with acute myeloid leukemia.

This clonotype was seen repeatedly, ten times or more. The chain combines TRBV24-1 with TRBJ2-2, with D possibly being TRBD1 (6 bases). V gave up 4 bases and J gave up 0 bases, with 11 bases separating them. This CDR3 is built from 16 residues. Germline CDR1 and CDR2: KGHDR and SFDVKD. As DNA, the CDR3 is TGTGCCACCAGTGACGGACAGCCTCCGAACACCGGGGAGCTGTTTTTT. Amino acid sequence: CATSDGQPPNTGELFF.

The chain recombines TRBV20-1 with TRBJ1-5; D gene ambiguous. Trimming left V 2 bases short and J 0 bases short, with 14 bases between. CDR3 length: 16 amino acids. CDR1 DFQATT and CDR2 SNEGSKA come from the germline V gene (reference sequence). CDR3 sequence reads: CSARLPGQNSNQPQHF. The CDR3 coding sequence is TGCAGTGCTAGACTCCCGGGTCAGAATAGCAATCAGCCCCAGCATTTT.

Only a few counts were recorded for this clonotype. The rearrangement uses TRBV5-1 and TRBJ2-1; D gene ambiguous. CDR3 length equals 13 residues. Germline V gene sequence: CDR1 SGHRS, CDR2 YFSETQ. V was pared by 0 bases and J by 8 bases, with 9 bases between. In DNA form, the CDR3 reads TGCGCCAGCAGCTTGGAAAGGCTTCATGAGCAGTTCTTC. It yields the protein CASSLERLHEQFF.

The chain uses TRBV29-1 and TRBJ2-3, with D possibly TRBD1 on 6 matching bases. V was cut by 4 bases and J by 1 base, with 15 bases left in between. CDR3 length equals 15 residues. Germline values: CDR1 SQVTM, CDR2 ANQGSEA. The CDR3 sequence: CSVGGGAPGTDTQYF. The CDR3 region has the DNA TGCAGCGTTGGAGGGGGAGCGCCAGGCACAGATACGCAGTATTTT.

This clonotype was seen a few times. A much bigger clone sits one base away, suggesting this may be a read error. The J gene is TRBJ2-3, the V gene TRBV5-1; D possibly uses TRBD1 or TRBD2 (6 bases each). This CDR3 is 16 amino acids long. Per the germline V gene, CDR1 is SGHRS and CDR2 is YFSETQ. The V gene lost 4 bases and the J gene lost 5 bases, with 20 bases spanning the gap. The CDR3 sequence: CASSKQVGGNLDTQYF. The CDR3 DNA reads as TGCGCCAGCAGCAAACAAGTAGGGGGGAATTTAGATACGCAGTATTTT.

This clonotype was recorded many times. The chain carries TRBV7-2 and TRBJ2-1; a possible D gene is TRBD2 (6 bases). The CDR3 spans 12 residues. Germline V gene data show CDR1 as SGHTA and CDR2 as FQGNSA. Deletions cut 2 bases from V and 8 bases from J, with 7 bases between. The CDR3 protein is CASSLREHEQFF. CDR3 in DNA: TGTGCCAGCAGCTTACGGGAGCATGAGCAGTTCTTC.

In this sample, this clonotype turned up a few times. The J gene is TRBJ1-4, the V gene TRBV30, with a tentative D call TRBD1 (6 bases). Looked up from germline, CDR1 is GTSNPN and CDR2 is SVGIG (reference sequence). The ends were cut back, 0 bases at V and 8 bases at J, with 13 bases in the middle. This CDR3 comprises 14 residues. The CDR3 DNA sequence: TGTGCCTGGAGTGTCCGGCAGGGGAACGAAAAACTGTTTTTT. This gives the protein CAWSVRQGNEKLFF.

This clonotype was seen repeatedly, ten times or more. V usage is TRBV4-2 and J usage is TRBJ1-1; D gene ambiguous. The germline gives CDR1 LGHNA, CDR2 YNFKEQ. V lost 0 bases and J 4 bases, leaving 12 bases between the germline ends. CDR3 length: 15 amino acids. The CDR3 DNA sequence: TGTGCCAGCAGCCAAGAGGGATCGGTAAGCACTGAAGCTTTCTTT. Its protein is CASSQEGSVSTEAFF.

J is TRBJ1-1 and V is TRBV7-3; no clear D. The CDR3 has 14 residues. With 1 base removed from V and 6 bases from J, the gap between germline ends came to 12 bases. Germline loops: CDR1 SGHTA, CDR2 FQGTGA. For the CDR3, the DNA is TGTGCCAGCAGCTTAATCCCCCAGGTCGCTGAAGCTTTCTTT. This sequence encodes CASSLIPQVAEAFF.

This clonotype was counted at least ten times. The DNA for the CDR3 is TGTGCCAGCAGCCCAACAGGACCCACCGGGGAGCTGTTTTTT. Residues: CASSPTGPTGELFF. The chain employs TRBV7-9 and TRBJ2-2, with D possibly TRBD1 on 5 matching bases. Germline-derived CDR1 and CDR2 are SEHNR and FQNEAQ (reference sequence). This CDR3 comprises 14 residues. Trimming pared 5 bases from V and 4 bases from J, leaving 11 bases between.

This clonotype came up many times. The rearrangement uses TRBV20-1 and TRBJ2-7; 7 positions match TRBD2. V shed 3 bases and J 1 base; nucleotides not matched to a gene: 9. CDR1 and CDR2 from the germline V gene are DFQATT and SNEGSKA (reference sequence). This CDR3 is built from 15 residues. CDR3 sequence: CSASRTSSKSYEQYF. Written as DNA, the CDR3 is TGCAGTGCTAGTAGGACTAGTTCTAAATCCTACGAGCAGTACTTC.

This clonotype occurred many times. J is TRBJ1-3 and V is TRBV20-1, with D possibly matching TRBD1 (5 bases). The CDR3 has 17 residues. V gave up 1 base and J gave up 4 bases, with 20 bases separating them. Per the germline V gene, CDR1 is DFQATT and CDR2 is SNEGSKA (reference sequence). The CDR3: CSARGPVLQGAGNTIYF. The CDR3 nucleotides are TGCAGTGCTAGAGGGCCCGTCCTGCAGGGAGCGGGAAACACCATATATTTT.

This clonotype was counted only a few times. The genes are TRBV6-1 and TRBJ2-7; 7 nucleotides align to TRBD1. The germline V gene has CDR1 MNHNS and CDR2 SASEGT. J was trimmed by 7 bases and V by 6 bases; bases with no gene match: 15. This CDR3 has 15 amino acids. As DNA, the CDR3 is TGTGCCAGCAGAGCCCCGGGACAGCCATACGTAGAGCAGTACTTC. It yields the protein CASRAPGQPYVEQYF.

There are many counts of this clonotype. The chain carries TRBV7-2 and TRBJ2-7; perhaps TRBD1 as D (6 bases). V was clipped by 5 bases and J by 4 bases, with 12 bases between them. The CDR3 is made up of 13 amino acids. Germline V gives CDR1 SGHTA, CDR2 FQGNSA. The chain's CDR3 is CASSLRQDYEQYF. The CDR3 DNA follows: TGTGCCAGCAGCCTCCGACAGGATTACGAGCAGTACTTC.

The chain recombines TRBV2 with TRBJ2-5; perhaps TRBD2 as D (5 bases). CDR3 size: 12 residues. Germline V gene sequence: CDR1 SNHLY, CDR2 FYNNEI. Trimming shortened V by 5 bases and J by 5 bases, and 9 bases separated the two germline ends. In DNA form, the CDR3 reads TGTGCCAGCAGTCGGGGTCCTGAGACCCAGTACTTC. Its protein is CASSRGPETQYF.

This clonotype was recorded many times. The CDR3 protein is CASSLSPGTSGRNEQFF. In DNA, the CDR3 is TGCGCCAGCAGCTTAAGCCCCGGGACTAGCGGGAGGAATGAGCAGTTCTTC. The rearrangement links TRBV5-1 to TRBJ2-1, with TRBD2 identical over 15 bases. Trimming took 2 bases from V and 7 from J; bases not matched to a gene: 7. The germline gives CDR1 SGHRS, CDR2 YFSETQ. CDR3 length: 17 residues.

This clonotype was seen more than once but under ten times. The chain employs TRBV29-1 and TRBJ2-3; no clear D. The V end was cut by 8 bases, the J end by 0 bases, with 15 bases between. CDR1 SQVTM and CDR2 ANQGSEA come from the germline V gene. The CDR3 covers 14 residues. The CDR3 bases are TGCAGCCACGTTGGAAGCGCTAGCACAGATACGCAGTATTTT. Encoded protein: CSHVGSASTDTQYF.

This clonotype occurred a few times. V and J are TRBV20-1 and TRBJ2-1; 9 nucleotides align to TRBD2. The CDR3 sequence is 16 residues long. Germline lookup yields CDR1 DFQATT and CDR2 SNEGSKA (reference sequence). V lost 4 bases, J lost 4 bases, and 11 bases stayed unmatched. CDR3 nucleotide sequence: TGCAGTGCTACCCGTTGGGCTAGCGGGGCTTACAATGAGCAGTTCTTC. It encodes CSATRWASGAYNEQFF.

V usage is TRBV18 and J usage is TRBJ2-4; 8 nucleotides agree with TRBD2. Germline lookup yields CDR1 KGHSH and CDR2 LQKENI. The V gene end was trimmed by 2 bases and the J gene end by 5 bases; junction bases not matched to a gene: 11. This CDR3 region has 17 residues. The CDR3, as DNA: TGTGCCAGCTCACCAATTAGCGGGATAAATGGGGAAAACATTCAGTACTTC. Translated: CASSPISGINGENIQYF.

This clonotype was counted only a few times. The chain couples TRBV9 to TRBJ2-7; possible D gene TRBD2, 6 bases. V lost 1 base to trimming and J lost 5 bases, with 16 bases between them. Germline V gene lookup returns CDR1 SGDLS and CDR2 YYNGEE. The CDR3 covers 15 residues. CDR3 DNA sequence: TGTGCCAGCAGCGTAATGGAGGGGCTGATCCACGAGCAGTACTTC. The encoded protein is CASSVMEGLIHEQYF.

The sample holds many counts of this clonotype. The chain uses TRBV29-1 and TRBJ2-2; D may be TRBD1 (6 bases). The V gene's germline CDR1 is SQVTM and CDR2 ANQGSEA. This CDR3 contains 11 residues. V was shortened by 7 bases and J by 4 bases, with 7 bases between the two germline ends. CDR3 loop: CSGRGTGELFF. In DNA, the CDR3 is TGCAGCGGCAGGGGCACCGGGGAGCTGTTTTTT.

The chain uses TRBV7-2 and TRBJ1-1; tentative D call: TRBD1 (6 bases). Trimming removed 6 bases from V and 6 bases from J, with 23 bases in between. This CDR3 is 16 amino acids long. CDR1 and CDR2 (germline): SGHTA, FQGNSA. This CDR3 is CASSLTRGTTAAEAFF. The CDR3 nucleotides read TGTGCCAGCAGTTTAACCAGGGGAACTACTGCCGCTGAAGCTTTCTTT.

This chain uses TRBV7-2 with TRBJ1-6; TRBD1 aligns across 8 bases. CDR1 is SGHTA and CDR2 is FQGNSA in the germline V gene. V shed 8 bases and J 1 base; nucleotides not matched to a gene: 4. The CDR3 is 15 residues long. The CDR3 reads CASGGQASYNSPLHF. The CDR3 DNA sequence: TGTGCCAGCGGGGGACAGGCATCCTATAATTCACCCCTCCACTTT.

The chain carries TRBV7-3 and TRBJ2-1, with unresolved D. Germline V lookup: CDR1 SGHTA, CDR2 FQGTGA. The CDR3 has 17 amino acids. Trimming stripped 2 bases from V and 1 base from J, with 15 bases between. CDR3 loop: CASSLGLSLKSYNEQFF. The CDR3 DNA reads as TGTGCCAGCAGCTTAGGGCTCTCGCTAAAGTCCTACAATGAGCAGTTCTTC.

With respect to this clonotype: One end of the junction fails to match germline, which may point to a read error. The chain recombines TRBV13 with TRBJ1-2; D might be TRBD1 (5 bases). Looked up from germline, CDR1 is PRHDT and CDR2 is FYEKMQ (reference sequence). This CDR3 has 14 residues. The CDR3 bases are TGTGCCAGCGGCTTAGGGGTCTCCAACTATGGCTACACCTTC. It translates to CASGLGVSNYGYTF.